This T cell receptor (beta chain) came from a study of identical twins. Study conclusions and caveats: Within monozygotic twins, out-of-frame TCR alpha sharing was underestimated by the models.

Remarks on this clonotype: Its target is unknown.

Germline V gene data show CDR1 as KGHSH and CDR2 as LQKENI. V lost 4 bases to trimming and J lost 4 bases, with 16 bases between them. The CDR3 consists of 15 residues. In TCRdb, the 5' RACE reads were re-called with MiXCR into one record per CDR3 protein. The sample contains about 890,000 distinct CDR3 sequences, roughly an eighth of which appear only once. This same sample was also part of a study on yellow fever vaccine responses in identical twins. That investigation notes: Twins showed a vaccine T cell response that reportedly seemed partly convergent, partly personalized.

Sample: PBMCs. The chain has TRBV18 and TRBJ2-5; unclear D gene. The TCR was taken from a woman under 30 in good health. CDR3 in DNA: TGTGCCAGCTCACAAAAAACTCCCCCCGGAGAGACCCAGTACTTC. This gives the protein CASSQKTPPGETQYF.